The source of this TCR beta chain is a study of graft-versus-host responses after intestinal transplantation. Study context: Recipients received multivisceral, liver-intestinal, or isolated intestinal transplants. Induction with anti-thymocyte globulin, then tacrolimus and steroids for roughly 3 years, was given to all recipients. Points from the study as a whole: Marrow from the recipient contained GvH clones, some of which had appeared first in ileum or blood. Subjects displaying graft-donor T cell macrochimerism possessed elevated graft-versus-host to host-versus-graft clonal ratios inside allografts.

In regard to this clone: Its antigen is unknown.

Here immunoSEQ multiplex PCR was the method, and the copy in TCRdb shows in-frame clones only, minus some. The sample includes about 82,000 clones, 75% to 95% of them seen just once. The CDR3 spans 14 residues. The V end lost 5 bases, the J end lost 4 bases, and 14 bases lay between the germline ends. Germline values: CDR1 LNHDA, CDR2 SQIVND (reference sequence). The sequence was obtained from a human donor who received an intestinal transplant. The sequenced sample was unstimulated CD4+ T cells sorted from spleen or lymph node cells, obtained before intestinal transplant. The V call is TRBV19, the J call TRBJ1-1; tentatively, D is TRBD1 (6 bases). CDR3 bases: TGTGCCAGTAGTGAGGGGGTTCTGACCACTGAAGCTTTCTTT. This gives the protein CASSEGVLTTEAFF.